These 32 T cell receptor beta chains were sequenced from one sample in a study of control samples from healthy donors and cancer patients. Sequenced by immunoSEQ multiplex PCR; TCRdb stores in-frame clones only, minus some. The table has roughly 140,000 clones, about 93% seen once. Sequenced input: blood. The origin of the receptors is a man aged 50 or older in good health.

This clone has only a few counts. The V call is TRBV23-1, the J call TRBJ2-7, with 7 positions matching TRBD1. TRBV23-1 carries the ORF label, with uncertain function. The CDR3 is made up of 16 amino acids. The ends lost 0 bases at V and 5 bases at J; junction bases unmatched: 10. The CDR3 sequence is CASSQSPRQGMDEQYF. The CDR3 DNA reads as TGCGCCAGCAGTCAATCCCCGAGACAGGGAATGGACGAGCAGTACTTC.

V is TRBV27 and J is TRBJ2-4; 8 nucleotides align to TRBD2. Germline lookup yields CDR1 MNHEY and CDR2 SMNVEV (reference sequence). The CDR3 has 19 residues. V dropped 4 bases and J dropped 0; count of bases not matched to a gene: 14. CDR3: CASSSWTLNSGEAKNIQYF. CDR3 bases: TGTGCCAGCAGTTCATGGACCCTTAATAGCGGGGAAGCCAAAAACATTCAGTACTTC.

The V and J genes are TRBV11-2 and TRBJ2-5; 9 bases match TRBD1. The CDR3 totals 14 residues. Looked up from germline, CDR1 is SGHAT and CDR2 is FQNNGV. V dropped 5 bases and J dropped 9; count of bases not matched to a gene: 10. The CDR3 sequence is CASSDRDRVSAQYF. CDR3 nucleotides: TGTGCCAGCAGCGATCGGGACAGGGTGAGCGCCCAGTACTTC.

This sequence joins TRBV9 and TRBJ2-5, with D unresolved. The V gene's germline CDR1 is SGDLS and CDR2 YYNGEE. V was clipped by 4 bases and J by 10 bases, with 17 bases between them. The CDR3 contains 13 residues. The CDR3 reads CASSPGPESSQYF. DNA of the CDR3: TGTGCCAGCAGCCCCGGGCCCGAAAGTAGCCAGTACTTC. Supplemented by reference TRBV9 and TRBJ2-5, the full variable domain reads DSGVTQTPKHLITATGQRVTLRCSPRSGDLSVYWYQQSLDQGLQFLIQYYNGEERAKGNILERFSAQQFPDLHSELNLSSLELGDSALYFCASSPGPESSQYFGPGTRLLVL.

CDR3 coding DNA: TGTGCCAGCAGCTTATTTAACGCTGGGGCCAACGTCCTGACTTTC. Protein sequence: CASSLFNAGANVLTF. This chain links TRBV7-3 with TRBJ2-6; D not resolved. CDR1 and CDR2 from the germline V gene are SGHTA and FQGTGA. The length of the CDR3 is 15 residues. The V end was cut by 2 bases, the J end by 2 bases, with 7 bases between.

The V call is TRBV27, the J call TRBJ1-2; tentative D call: TRBD1 (6 bases). The CDR3 is made up of 15 amino acids. Germline CDR1 is MNHEY and CDR2 is SMNVEV (reference sequence). V was shortened by 1 base and J by 10 bases, with 19 bases between the two germline ends. In DNA form, the CDR3 reads TGTGCCAGCAGTTTATTTGGCGGCGGCAGGGGTGTCTACACCTTC. This sequence encodes CASSLFGGGRGVYTF.

This chain joins TRBV6-5 and TRBJ2-3; D is unresolved. V was pared by 7 bases and J by 0 bases, with 8 bases between. CDR1 MNHEY and CDR2 SVGAGI come from the germline V gene. The CDR3 contains 13 residues. CDR3 sequence reads: CASNQDSTDTQYF. The CDR3 DNA reads as TGTGCCAGCAACCAAGATAGCACAGATACGCAGTATTTT.

This sequence joins TRBV11-3 and TRBJ2-3, with 9 positions matching TRBD2. The CDR3 sequence is 13 residues long. Germline-derived CDR1 and CDR2 are SGHNT and YENEEA. Germline trimming cut 9 bases from V and 4 bases from J; bases unmatched to any gene: 5. In nucleotides, the CDR3 is TGTGCCAGTAGCGGGAGCGGGCCAGATACGCAGTATTTT. Translation gives CASSGSGPDTQYF. Drawing the rest from reference TRBV11-3 and TRBJ2-3, the complete variable domain is EAGVVQSPRYKIIEKKQPVAFWCNPISGHNTLYWYLQNLGQGPELLIRYENEEAVDDSQLPKDRFSAERLKGVDSTLKIQPAELGDSAVYLCASSGSGPDTQYFGPGTRLTVL.

The V call is TRBV5-4, the J call TRBJ2-5, with D maybe TRBD2 (5 bases). The CDR3 has 15 amino acids. V was clipped by 2 bases and J by 2 bases, with 13 bases between them. Germline V gene data show CDR1 as SGHNT and CDR2 as YYREEE (reference sequence). The CDR3 coding sequence is TGTGCCAGCAGCTTAAAGTTGGCGGGTCAAGAGACCCAGTACTTC. It codes for CASSLKLAGQETQYF.

J is TRBJ2-1 and V is TRBV3-1 (or the pseudogene TRBV3-2), with 9 positions matching TRBD2. The CDR3 loop spans 15 amino acids. The trim removed 4 bases at V and 6 bases at J, leaving 7 bases unmatched. Germline V gene sequence: CDR1 LGHDT, CDR2 YNNKEL (reference sequence). The CDR3 region has the DNA TGTGCCAGCAGCCGCTTACTAGCGGGCAGCAATGAGCAGTTCTTC. Translation: CASSRLLAGSNEQFF.

The chain recombines TRBV29-1 with TRBJ2-7, with 8 positions matching TRBD2. The CDR3 runs 13 residues. V dropped 6 bases and J dropped 5; count of bases not matched to a gene: 9. Germline V gene data show CDR1 as SQVTM and CDR2 as ANQGSEA. CDR3 in DNA: TGCAGCGTAGCGGGACTAGGAGGCAACGAGCAGTACTTC. This sequence encodes CSVAGLGGNEQYF.

The rearrangement uses TRBV5-6 and TRBJ2-1, with TRBD2 identical over 8 bases. This CDR3 has 16 residues. Germline V lookup: CDR1 SGHDT, CDR2 YYEEEE. V was clipped by 1 base and J by 3 bases; unmatched bases: 6. The CDR3 bases are TGTGCCAGCAGCTTGTTAAGCGGGAGATTCTACAATGAGCAGTTCTTC. Amino acids: CASSLLSGRFYNEQFF.

The J gene is TRBJ2-3, the V gene TRBV7-2; 8 nucleotides agree with TRBD2. Germline CDR1 reads SGHTA; CDR2 reads FQGNSA. V dropped 5 bases and J dropped 4; count of bases not matched to a gene: 2. The CDR3 extends over 13 amino acids. CDR3 in DNA: TGTGCCAGCAGCCGGGAGGGGGCAGATACGCAGTATTTT. Translated: CASSREGADTQYF.

The V call is TRBV10-3, the J call TRBJ2-5; D remains unclear. Germline values: CDR1 ENHRY, CDR2 SYGVKD. The CDR3 runs 12 residues. Trimming left V 2 bases short and J 4 bases short, with 5 bases between. The CDR3 loop reads CAISEQRETQYF. DNA for the CDR3: TGTGCCATCAGTGAGCAGAGAGAGACCCAGTACTTC.

V and J are TRBV10-3 and TRBJ1-6; TRBD1 matches at 9 bases. The CDR3 is 17 residues long. Germline CDR1 reads ENHRY; CDR2 reads SYGVKD. V was pared by 6 bases and J by 10 bases, with 16 bases of the junction left unmatched. The CDR3 nucleotides read TGTGCCATCAGCCCGGGACAGGGTAGATCTGTTGGGTCACCCCTCCACTTT. It is translated as CAISPGQGRSVGSPLHF.

The V call is TRBV7-9, the J call TRBJ1-6; 8 nucleotides match TRBD1. Per the germline V gene, CDR1 is SEHNR and CDR2 is FQNEAQ (reference sequence). CDR3 length: 16 amino acids. J lost 9 bases, V lost 5 bases, and 12 bases had no gene match. The chain's CDR3 is CASSDRGGQGLSPLHF. The CDR3 coding sequence is TGTGCCAGCAGCGACAGGGGTGGTCAGGGGCTTTCACCCCTCCACTTT.

The rearrangement links TRBV3-1 (or the pseudogene TRBV3-2) to TRBJ1-1, with D unclear. Trimming cost V 1 base and J 1 base, with 4 bases left between them. The germline V gene encodes CDR1 LGHDT and CDR2 YNNKEL (reference sequence). The CDR3 is made up of 13 amino acids. In DNA form, the CDR3 reads TGTGCCAGCAGCCAAGGACAGAACACTGAAGCTTTCTTT. This gives the protein CASSQGQNTEAFF.

This clone was seen a single time. This chain uses TRBV3-1 (or the pseudogene TRBV3-2) with TRBJ2-5, with 10 positions matching TRBD2. V trimming: 4 bases; J trimming: 2 bases; junction bases outside the gene matches: 7. CDR1 is LGHDT and CDR2 is YNNKEL in the germline V gene (reference sequence). The CDR3 has 16 amino acids. The CDR3 loop reads CASSRGVGLAQETQYF. CDR3 bases: TGTGCCAGCAGCCGTGGCGTGGGACTAGCGCAAGAGACCCAGTACTTC.

This chain joins TRBV11-3 and TRBJ2-7, with 14 bases identical to TRBD2. CDR1 SGHNT and CDR2 YENEEA come from the germline V gene. The CDR3 is 17 residues long. V trimming: 3 bases; J trimming: 2 bases; junction bases outside the gene matches: 6. The CDR3 region is CASSFRTSGRRAYEQYF. The CDR3 DNA reads as TGTGCCAGCAGCTTCCGGACTAGCGGGAGGAGAGCCTACGAGCAGTACTTC. Looking up the rest from reference TRBV11-3 and TRBJ2-7 gives the full variable domain: EAGVVQSPRYKIIEKKQPVAFWCNPISGHNTLYWYLQNLGQGPELLIRYENEEAVDDSQLPKDRFSAERLKGVDSTLKIQPAELGDSAVYLCASSFRTSGRRAYEQYFGPGTRLTVT.

The chain has TRBV6-6 and TRBJ2-3, with 12 bases aligning to TRBD2. The CDR3 is made up of 16 amino acids. The V gene's germline CDR1 is MNHNY and CDR2 SVGAGI (reference sequence). J gave up 3 bases and V 5 bases, and 6 bases lay outside the gene matches. CDR3 loop: CASSGRLAGATDTQYF. The CDR3 DNA follows: TGTGCCAGCAGTGGCCGACTAGCGGGAGCGACAGATACGCAGTATTTT.

The chain joins TRBV2 to TRBJ2-7; the D gene is possibly TRBD1 (6 bases). CDR3 size: 15 residues. V was shortened by 1 base and J by 7 bases, with 17 bases between the two germline ends. Germline CDR1 reads SNHLY; CDR2 reads FYNNEI. This CDR3 is CASSEEGRGVEEQYF. DNA for the CDR3: TGTGCCAGCAGTGAAGAGGGCAGGGGAGTTGAGGAGCAGTACTTC.

J is TRBJ1-3 and V is TRBV4-1; a weak D match, TRBD1 (5 bases). This CDR3 region has 17 residues. Trimming pared 0 bases from V and 0 bases from J, leaving 12 bases between. Germline V gene data show CDR1 as MGHRA and CDR2 as YSYEKL. CDR3 residues: CASSQDGAVNSGNTIYF. CDR3 sequence (DNA): TGCGCCAGCAGCCAAGATGGGGCGGTAAACTCTGGAAACACCATATATTTT.

The J gene is TRBJ2-5, the V gene TRBV6-1; 7 bases map to TRBD2. Germline CDR1 is MNHNS and CDR2 is SASEGT. The CDR3 has 18 residues. The V and J ends lost 1 base and 3 bases, in that order; junction bases with no gene match: 14. The CDR3 coding sequence is TGTGCCAGCAGTGAAGGGCTCGACCGGGACTACAGGAAAGAGACCCAGTACTTC. As protein: CASSEGLDRDYRKETQYF.

The chain combines TRBV11-2 with TRBJ2-3; the D gene is possibly TRBD2 (5 bases). CDR1 and CDR2 (germline): SGHAT, FQNNGV. The V end was cut by 5 bases, the J end by 6 bases, with 12 bases between. The CDR3 extends over 13 amino acids. The CDR3 loop is CASSPRAWDTQYF. Here the CDR3 DNA reads TGTGCCAGCAGCCCGAGGGCTTGGGATACGCAGTATTTT.

The chain uses TRBV4-2 and TRBJ1-2; TRBD1 might be the D (5 bases). From germline, CDR1 is LGHNA and CDR2 YNFKEQ. V was pared by 4 bases and J by 8 bases, with 17 bases between. This CDR3 comprises 14 residues. The CDR3 DNA sequence: TGTGCCAGCAGCCCCCCGGGGGGAGGGAGCGGCTACACCTTC. It encodes CASSPPGGGSGYTF.

The chain links TRBV28 to TRBJ1-2; maybe TRBD1 (5 bases). The V gene's germline CDR1 is MDHEN and CDR2 SYDVKM. Trimming took 6 bases from V and 8 from J, leaving 16 bases between them. CDR3 size: 13 residues. CDR3 in amino acids: CASSWGRVGGYTF. DNA of the CDR3: TGTGCCAGCAGCTGGGGCAGGGTTGGAGGCTACACCTTC.

This rearrangement joins TRBV28 to TRBJ1-3; D gene unclear. There are 16 residues in the CDR3. The germline V gene encodes CDR1 MDHEN and CDR2 SYDVKM. The V end lost 6 bases, the J end lost 0 bases, and 15 bases lay between the germline ends. The CDR3 loop is CASRPPGGLSGNTIYF. CDR3 coding DNA: TGTGCCAGCAGGCCTCCCGGCGGTCTCTCTGGAAACACCATATATTTT.

This clone was seen just once. V and J are TRBV5-4 and TRBJ1-2, with 7 bases identical to TRBD1. The CDR3 totals 13 residues. The J segment lost 8 bases and the V segment lost 2 bases, leaving 6 bases of the junction unmatched. Germline V gives CDR1 SGHNT, CDR2 YYREEE (reference sequence). CDR3 in amino acids: CASSFVGGWGYTF. The CDR3 DNA is TGTGCCAGCAGCTTTGTAGGGGGCTGGGGCTACACCTTC.

The chain employs TRBV7-8 and TRBJ2-3; D remains ambiguous. V was shortened by 6 bases and J by 6 bases, with 13 bases between the two germline ends. CDR3 length: 13 residues. Germline V gene sequence: CDR1 SGHVS, CDR2 FQNEAQ. CDR3 protein: CASSPAKEDTQYF. The CDR3 nucleotides are TGTGCCAGCAGTCCCGCTAAGGAGGATACGCAGTATTTT.

This sequence joins TRBV5-1 and TRBJ2-1; the match to TRBD2 covers 9 bases. V shed 4 bases and J 7 bases; nucleotides not matched to a gene: 15. Germline loops: CDR1 SGHRS, CDR2 YFSETQ. The CDR3 extends over 17 amino acids. CDR3 region: CASSLLGAGGPSNEQFF. The CDR3 coding sequence is TGCGCCAGCAGCCTCCTCGGGGCGGGAGGGCCCTCGAATGAGCAGTTCTTC.

The J gene is TRBJ1-1, the V gene TRBV28; no clear D gene. V gave up 7 bases and J gave up 6 bases, with 18 bases separating them. CDR1 is MDHEN and CDR2 is SYDVKM in the germline V gene. CDR3 length: 14 amino acids. The CDR3 coding sequence is TGTGCCAGCAATACGAGACGCTCTCGGGCTGAAGCTTTCTTT. It codes for CASNTRRSRAEAFF.

The rearrangement joins TRBV19 to TRBJ1-2; D is possibly TRBD1 (6 bases). Germline lookup yields CDR1 LNHDA and CDR2 SQIVND (reference sequence). This CDR3 has 14 amino acids. Trimming took off 6 bases at V and 2 bases at J, with 13 bases between the two ends. The CDR3 nucleotides are TGTGCCAGTAGCCAGTTTCAGGGGAACTATGGCTACACCTTC. Translation gives CASSQFQGNYGYTF.